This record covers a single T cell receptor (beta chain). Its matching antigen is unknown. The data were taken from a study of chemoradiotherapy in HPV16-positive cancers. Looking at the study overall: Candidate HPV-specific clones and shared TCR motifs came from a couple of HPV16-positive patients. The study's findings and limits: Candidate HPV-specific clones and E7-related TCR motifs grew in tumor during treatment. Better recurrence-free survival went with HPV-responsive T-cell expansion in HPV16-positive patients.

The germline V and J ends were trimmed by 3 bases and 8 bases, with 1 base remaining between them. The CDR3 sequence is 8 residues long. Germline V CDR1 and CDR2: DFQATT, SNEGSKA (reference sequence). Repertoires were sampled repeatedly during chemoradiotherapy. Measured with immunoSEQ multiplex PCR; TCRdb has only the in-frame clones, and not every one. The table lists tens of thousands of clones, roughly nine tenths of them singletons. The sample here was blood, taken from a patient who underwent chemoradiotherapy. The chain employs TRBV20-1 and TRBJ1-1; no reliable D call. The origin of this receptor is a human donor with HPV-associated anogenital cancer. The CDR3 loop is CSAREAFF. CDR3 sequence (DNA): TGCAGTGCTAGGGAAGCTTTCTTT.